This T cell receptor beta chain came from a study of cytomegalovirus exposure and HLA in healthy donors. The germline gives CDR1 MNHNY, CDR2 SVGAGI (reference sequence). The junction had 4 bases not matched to a gene; V was cut back by 0 bases and J by 2 bases. The CDR3 is 16 residues long. PCR primers comprised 60 Vbeta and 13 Jbeta primers. Here immunoSEQ multiplex PCR was the method, and the copy in TCRdb shows in-frame clones only, minus some. The sample has around 120,000 clones, roughly 69% seen once. The J gene is TRBJ2-3, the V gene TRBV6-6, with 8 nucleotides matching TRBD2. The clonotype originates from a woman aged 40 to 55 in good health and CMV-seropositive. The sample consisted of PBMCs. The DNA for the CDR3 is TGTGCCAGCAGTTACTCGAGCGGGGGACCCACAGATACGCAGTATTTT. Translation gives CASSYSSGGPTDTQYF.